This is a list of T cell receptor beta chains from one sample in a study of CD8+ T cells in alopecia areata. Assay used: immunoSEQ multiplex PCR; TCRdb lists only in-frame clones, some missing. The sample holds roughly 180,000 clones, about 63% seen once. The sample consisted of CD4+ T cells sorted from blood, taken at week 0. Receptors were obtained from a human donor with alopecia areata. The CDR3 runs from the conserved cysteine through the conserved F or W. D genes are given only for firm matches. A row's size may be missing; if present it is once, few, many or a size class.

size: .
V: TRBV7-3
J: TRBJ2-6
D: TRBD1
CDR3: CASSLSGQGFSGANVLTF
DNA: TGTGCCAGCAGCTTAAGTGGACAGGGTTTCTCTGGGGCCAACGTCCTGACTTTC

size: .
V: TRBV11-3
J: TRBJ1-4
D: .
CDR3: CASSPPGEKLFF
DNA: TGTGCCAGCAGCCCTCCCGGGGAAAAACTGTTTTTT

size: .
V: TRBV5-1
J: TRBJ1-5
D: .
CDR3: CASSLSGNQPQHF
DNA: TGCGCCAGCAGCTTGTCTGGCAATCAGCCCCAGCATTTT

size: .
V: TRBV30
J: TRBJ2-7
D: .
CDR3: CAWGAPGAYYEQYF
DNA: TGTGCCTGGGGAGCGCCGGGGGCATACTACGAGCAGTACTTC

size: .
V: TRBV18
J: TRBJ2-7
D: TRBD2
CDR3: CASSPRLAGGTYEQYF
DNA: TGTGCCAGCTCACCAAGGCTAGCGGGGGGAACCTACGAGCAGTACTTC

size: few
V: TRBV5-6
J: TRBJ2-3
D: .
CDR3: CASSRGPLGTDTQYF
DNA: TGTGCCAGCAGCCGAGGTCCCTTAGGCACAGATACGCAGTATTTT

size: .
V: TRBV25-1
J: TRBJ2-5
D: .
CDR3: CASSEVGTSIQETQYF
DNA: TGTGCCAGCAGCGAAGTCGGGACATCGATCCAAGAGACCCAGTACTTC

size: .
V: TRBV30
J: TRBJ1-6
D: .
CDR3: CAWRGQTNSPLHF
DNA: TGTGCCTGGAGAGGACAGACCAATTCACCCCTCCACTTT

size: many
V: TRBV10-3
J: TRBJ1-1
D: TRBD1
CDR3: CAISGDREAFF
DNA: TGTGCCATCAGTGGGGACAGAGAAGCTTTCTTT

size: .
V: TRBV29-1
J: TRBJ1-4
D: .
CDR3: CSVEWRRGEKLFF
DNA: TGCAGCGTTGAATGGAGACGCGGCGAAAAACTGTTTTTT

size: .
V: TRBV5-4
J: TRBJ2-6
D: .
CDR3: CASSLARSGANVLTF
DNA: TGTGCCAGCAGCTTGGCGAGATCTGGGGCCAACGTCCTGACTTTC

size: .
V: TRBV30
J: TRBJ1-6
D: .
CDR3: CAWGSGASYNSPLHF
DNA: TGTGCCTGGGGCTCGGGGGCCTCCTATAATTCACCCCTCCACTTT

size: .
V: TRBV5-1
J: TRBJ2-6
D: TRBD1
CDR3: CASSFSGTGGSSGANVLTF
DNA: TGCGCCAGCAGCTTCTCCGGGACAGGGGGCTCTTCTGGGGCCAACGTCCTGACTTTC

size: few
V: TRBV7-9
J: TRBJ1-1
D: .
CDR3: CASSLDYTEAFF
DNA: TGTGCCAGCAGCTTAGATTACACTGAAGCTTTCTTT

size: few
V: TRBV29-1
J: TRBJ2-7
D: .
CDR3: CSVGEPAGGARSYEQYF
DNA: TGCAGCGTTGGAGAACCTGCGGGCGGGGCTCGGTCCTACGAGCAGTACTTC

size: .
V: TRBV7-2
J: TRBJ2-7
D: .
CDR3: CASSMTGYEQYF
DNA: TGTGCCAGCAGCATGACAGGCTACGAGCAGTACTTC

size: .
V: TRBV6-6
J: TRBJ2-1
D: .
CDR3: CASSPGTPTSLF
DNA: TGTGCCAGCAGTCCCGGGACTCCCACGTCGCTCTTC

size: .
V: TRBV7-2
J: TRBJ2-7
D: .
CDR3: CASSQAGLSLVEQYF
DNA: TGTGCCAGCAGCCAGGCGGGACTTTCGTTGGTGGAGCAGTACTTC

size: .
V: TRBV7-3
J: TRBJ2-7
D: .
CDR3: CASSLSPNSGFEQYF
DNA: TGTGCCAGCAGCTTAAGCCCAAACTCGGGGTTCGAGCAGTACTTC

size: .
V: TRBV29-1
J: TRBJ2-3
D: .
CDR3: CSVGLTDTQYF
DNA: TGCAGCGTGGGCCTGACAGATACGCAGTATTTT

size: .
V: TRBV27
J: TRBJ1-5
D: TRBD1
CDR3: CASSYLIGFRGPGNQPQHF
DNA: TGTGCCAGCAGTTATCTGATCGGTTTCAGGGGGCCGGGCAATCAGCCCCAGCATTTT

size: once
V: TRBV7-2
J: TRBJ1-2
D: .
CDR3: CASSKPILYGYTF
DNA: TGTGCCAGCAGCAAGCCTATTCTCTATGGCTACACCTTC

size: .
V: TRBV5-1
J: TRBJ1-4
D: TRBD1
CDR3: CASSLNRGHNEKLFF
DNA: TGCGCCAGCAGCTTAAACAGGGGGCACAATGAAAAACTGTTTTTT

size: .
V: TRBV20-1
J: TRBJ1-2
D: .
CDR3: CSASGEDGYTF
DNA: TGCAGTGCTAGTGGAGAAGATGGCTACACCTTC

size: .
V: TRBV29-1
J: TRBJ1-1
D: .
CDR3: CSVGTVTEAFF
DNA: TGCAGCGTTGGGACAGTCACTGAAGCTTTCTTT

size: .
V: TRBV29-1
J: TRBJ2-7
D: .
CDR3: CSVESGVTGEQYF
DNA: TGCAGCGTTGAATCGGGGGTAACTGGCGAGCAGTACTTC

size: .
V: TRBV15
J: TRBJ2-5
D: TRBD2
CDR3: CATSRPRGSGGETQYF
DNA: TGTGCCACCAGCAGACCACGGGGTAGCGGGGGAGAGACCCAGTACTTC

size: .
V: TRBV7-2
J: TRBJ2-7
D: TRBD2
CDR3: CASSATSGDYEQYF
DNA: TGTGCCAGCAGCGCCACTAGCGGGGACTACGAGCAGTACTTC

size: .
V: TRBV2
J: TRBJ1-2
D: TRBD1
CDR3: CASMGQEIINYGYTF
DNA: TGTGCCAGCATGGGACAGGAGATCATAAACTATGGCTACACCTTC

size: .
V: TRBV2
J: TRBJ2-4
D: .
CDR3: CASSGGAKNIQYF
DNA: TGTGCCAGCAGTGGTGGAGCCAAAAACATTCAGTACTTC

size: .
V: TRBV20-1
J: TRBJ2-5
D: .
CDR3: CSASGSKTQYF
DNA: TGCAGTGCCTCCGGCTCCAAGACCCAGTACTTC